These 19 T cell receptor beta chains were sequenced from one sample in a study of memory CD4+ T cells and cytomegalovirus serostatus. Single viable CD3+CD4+CD8-CD45RO+ cells were sorted as the memory CD4+ T cells. Some clones are missing from TCRdb's copy, which holds only in-frame ones; the method was immunoSEQ multiplex PCR. The table lists tens of thousands of clones, about 75% of them singletons. Sequencing was done on a sample of memory CD4+ T cells from blood. The receptors were gathered from an adult in good health and CMV-seronegative. Some clones in this sample may be carry-over from other donors' samples.

The J gene is TRBJ1-2, the V gene TRBV29-1, with TRBD1 matching over 8 bases. V was clipped by 6 bases and J by 3 bases; unmatched bases: 3. In germline, CDR1 is SQVTM, CDR2 ANQGSEA. The CDR3 spans 12 residues. This CDR3 reads CSVEQGDYGYTF. CDR3 bases: TGCAGCGTAGAACAGGGGGACTATGGCTACACCTTC.

Written as DNA, the CDR3 is TGCAGCGCCAATCCAACAGGGTCTGGCGAGCAGTACTTC. This gives the protein CSANPTGSGEQYF. The chain employs TRBV29-1 and TRBJ2-7, with D possibly matching TRBD1 (6 bases). This CDR3 is 13 amino acids long. Trimming shortened V by 7 bases and J by 6 bases, and 19 bases separated the two germline ends. The germline V gene encodes CDR1 SQVTM and CDR2 ANQGSEA.

The chain is built from TRBV7-2 and TRBJ1-5; TRBD1 matches 9 bases. Per the germline V gene, CDR1 is SGHTA and CDR2 is FQGNSA. The CDR3 consists of 16 residues. Trimming cost V 5 bases and J 2 bases; bases outside gene matches: 7. The CDR3 DNA sequence: TGTGCCAGCAGCCCCGGGACAGGGTTAGGCAATCAGCCCCAGCATTTT. It is translated as CASSPGTGLGNQPQHF.

This clone was detected only a few times. The genes are TRBV19 and TRBJ2-2; the D is unclear. Trimming cost V 5 bases and J 8 bases, with 12 bases left between them. The CDR3 spans 13 residues. Germline V lookup: CDR1 LNHDA, CDR2 SQIVND (reference sequence). The CDR3 sequence is CASSFVLGGELFF. In DNA form, the CDR3 reads TGTGCCAGTAGTTTCGTTCTGGGTGGGGAGCTGTTTTTT.

The gene calls are TRBV7-2 and TRBJ1-2, with a weak D call TRBD1 (5 bases). Trimming took 4 bases from V and 4 from J, leaving 10 bases between them. CDR3 length equals 13 residues. Germline V gives CDR1 SGHTA, CDR2 FQGNSA. CDR3 sequence reads: CASSSGAGYGYTF. The DNA of the CDR3 is TGTGCCAGCAGCTCCGGGGCCGGCTATGGCTACACCTTC. Supplemented by reference TRBV7-2 and TRBJ1-2, the full variable domain reads GAGVSQSPSNKVTEKGKDVELRCDPISGHTALYWYRQSLGQGLEFLIYFQGNSAPDKSGLPSDRFSAERTGGSVSTLTIQRTQQEDSAVYLCASSSGAGYGYTFGSGTRLTVV.

The rearrangement links TRBV18 to TRBJ1-5; D gene uncertain. With 1 base removed from V and 6 bases from J, the gap between germline ends came to 10 bases. The CDR3 is made up of 14 amino acids. Germline V gene lookup returns CDR1 KGHSH and CDR2 LQKENI. In nucleotides, the CDR3 is TGTGCCAGCTCACCACAGGGTTGGAGTCAGCCCCAGCATTTT. Residues: CASSPQGWSQPQHF.

This clone was counted a few times. This chain connects TRBV12-5 to TRBJ1-1; D remains ambiguous. There are 12 residues in the CDR3. V shed 0 bases and J shed 7 bases, with 6 bases lying between them. Germline V gene sequence: CDR1 LGHNT, CDR2 FRNRAP. In DNA form, the CDR3 reads TGTGCTAGTGGTTTGGTACGGGATGAAGCTTTCTTT. Protein product: CASGLVRDEAFF. The full variable domain, completed using reference TRBV12-5 and TRBJ1-1, is DARVTQTPRHKVTEMGQEVTMRCQPILGHNTVFWYRQTMMQGLELLAYFRNRAPLDDSGMPKDRFSAEMPDATLATLKIQPSEPRDSAVYFCASGLVRDEAFFGQGTRLTVV.

The gene calls are TRBV19 and TRBJ1-1; TRBD1 might be the D (5 bases). With 2 bases removed from V and 8 bases from J, the gap between germline ends came to 12 bases. Germline CDR1 and CDR2: LNHDA and SQIVND (reference sequence). The CDR3 runs to 13 residues. The DNA for the CDR3 is TGTGCCAGTAGTATAAGGGACGGAGGAGAAGCTTTCTTT. Its translation is CASSIRDGGEAFF.

This clone has just a few counts. This sequence joins TRBV7-8 and TRBJ2-2; maybe TRBD1 (6 bases). The V end lost 2 bases, the J end lost 2 bases, and 12 bases lay between the germline ends. This CDR3 region has 16 residues. Germline CDR1 is SGHVS and CDR2 is FQNEAQ. CDR3 nucleotide sequence: TGTGCCAGCAGCTTATGGCAGGGACATAACACCGGGGAGCTGTTTTTT. As protein: CASSLWQGHNTGELFF.

The V gene is TRBV19, the J gene TRBJ2-3, with 8 positions matching TRBD2. This CDR3 is built from 16 residues. Losses at the gene ends were 3 bases for V and 0 bases for J; bases not matched to a gene: 5. The V gene's germline CDR1 is LNHDA and CDR2 SQIVND (reference sequence). For the CDR3, the DNA is TGTGCCAGTAGTATTCCTAGCGGGCCAAGCACAGATACGCAGTATTTT. Amino acid sequence: CASSIPSGPSTDTQYF.

This chain joins TRBV6-5 and TRBJ1-6, with TRBD1 matching 7 bases. The ends lost 4 bases at V and 8 bases at J; junction bases unmatched: 11. The CDR3 totals 16 residues. Germline assignment: CDR1 MNHEY and CDR2 SVGAGI. CDR3 residues: CASSFTGASPDSPLHF. Here the CDR3 DNA reads TGTGCCAGCAGTTTTACAGGGGCATCCCCTGATTCACCCCTCCACTTT.

In its sample, this clone was seen once. This chain joins TRBV7-9 and TRBJ1-3; no definite D call. The CDR3 contains 15 residues. Germline CDR1 reads SEHNR; CDR2 reads FQNEAQ (reference sequence). Deletions cut 0 bases from V and 0 bases from J, with 6 bases between. The CDR3 DNA sequence: TGTGCCAGCAGCTTAGCTGGTGACTCTGGAAACACCATATATTTT. Protein: CASSLAGDSGNTIYF.

This clone was picked up a small number of times. This CDR3 reads CASSQELSTEAFF. The CDR3 DNA is TGTGCCAGCAGCCAAGAATTGAGCACTGAAGCTTTCTTT. The chain is built from TRBV14 and TRBJ1-1; D uncertain. Trimming cost V 0 bases and J 4 bases, with 6 bases left between them. The CDR3 totals 13 residues. Germline V CDR1 and CDR2: SGHDN, FVKESK.

The chain carries TRBV7-2 and TRBJ2-1; perhaps TRBD2 as D (6 bases). This CDR3 contains 15 residues. Trimming cost V 1 base and J 2 bases, with 9 bases left between them. Per the germline V gene, CDR1 is SGHTA and CDR2 is FQGNSA. The CDR3 nucleotides read TGTGCCAGCAGCTTAGGGACTACTACCTACAATGAGCAGTTCTTC. Residues: CASSLGTTTYNEQFF.

This chain connects TRBV7-9 to TRBJ1-4; a weak D match, TRBD1 (6 bases). The CDR3 is 14 residues long. The V gene's germline CDR1 is SEHNR and CDR2 FQNEAQ (reference sequence). V lost 1 base to trimming and J lost 12 bases, with 15 bases between them. The CDR3 nucleotides are TGTGCCAGCAGCTTAGGGCAGGGGAGGAGTGAACTGTTTTTT. It encodes CASSLGQGRSELFF.

The chain carries TRBV28 and TRBJ1-5; TRBD1 matches at 8 bases. CDR1 and CDR2 (germline): MDHEN, SYDVKM. The CDR3 is made up of 15 amino acids. Unmatched junction bases numbered 9, after V lost 5 bases and J lost 6 bases. CDR3 coding DNA: TGTGCCAGCAGTACCGGGACAGGCGGCAGTCAGCCCCAGCATTTT. This translates into CASSTGTGGSQPQHF.

The rearrangement links TRBV19 to TRBJ2-6; unclear D gene. The germline V gene has CDR1 LNHDA and CDR2 SQIVND (reference sequence). This CDR3 is 17 amino acids long. V was trimmed by 6 bases and J by 0 bases, leaving 15 bases between them. The CDR3 nucleotides are TGTGCCAGTAGCAACCACCGACTTTACTCTGGGGCCAACGTCCTGACTTTC. Its protein is CASSNHRLYSGANVLTF.

In its sample, this clone was seen a few times. The CDR3 spells CASSLRMEQFF. The DNA of the CDR3 is TGTGCCAGCAGTTTACGTATGGAGCAGTTCTTC. V is TRBV28 and J is TRBJ2-1; D ambiguous. Looked up from germline, CDR1 is MDHEN and CDR2 is SYDVKM. CDR3 length: 11 residues. V lost 2 bases and J lost 10, with 6 bases in between.

The chain employs TRBV5-6 and TRBJ1-2; D uncertain. V dropped 4 bases and J dropped 1 base, with 8 bases sitting between them. The CDR3 is made up of 13 amino acids. Germline V gives CDR1 SGHDT, CDR2 YYEEEE. DNA of the CDR3: TGTGCCAGCAGCATGCGGATTAACTATGGCTACACCTTC. It codes for CASSMRINYGYTF.